These 10 T cell receptor beta chains originate from one sample sequenced in a study of blood T cell repertoires in COVID-19. Clones were read by immunoSEQ multiplex PCR, and TCRdb kept only the in-frame ones, dropping some. In the table there are 60,000 to 90,000 clones, 75% to 95% of which are singletons. Sequenced: peripheral blood. These receptors were taken from a woman older than 75 with acute or convalescent COVID-19.

The chain recombines TRBV19 with TRBJ1-2; D is possibly TRBD1 (5 bases). This CDR3 region has 17 residues. Germline V gene sequence: CDR1 LNHDA, CDR2 SQIVND (reference sequence). V lost 3 bases, J lost 0 bases, and 17 bases lay in between. CDR3 coding DNA: TGTGCCAGTAGTATGCCCGGACAAATTCTTCCTAACTATGGCTACACCTTC. As protein: CASSMPGQILPNYGYTF.

V usage is TRBV19 and J usage is TRBJ1-5, with a possible D match to TRBD1 (5 bases). There are 16 residues in the CDR3. V was pared by 7 bases and J by 4 bases, with 20 bases between. Germline loops: CDR1 LNHDA, CDR2 SQIVND (reference sequence). CDR3 loop: CASTREGRGGNQPQHF. The DNA for the CDR3 is TGTGCCAGTACGAGGGAGGGGCGCGGGGGTAATCAGCCCCAGCATTTT.

The gene calls are TRBV28 and TRBJ1-2; no clear D gene. The CDR3 runs to 12 residues. Germline V lookup: CDR1 MDHEN, CDR2 SYDVKM. The V and J ends lost 3 bases and 7 bases respectively, with 9 bases between them. CDR3 sequence (DNA): TGTGCCAGCAGTTTGCCCCTCGGTGGCTACACCTTC. This sequence encodes CASSLPLGGYTF.

The chain combines TRBV2 with TRBJ2-6, with D maybe TRBD1 (5 bases). V was clipped by 8 bases and J by 2 bases, with 16 bases between them. The germline V gene has CDR1 SNHLY and CDR2 FYNNEI. The CDR3 is 16 residues long. CDR3 DNA sequence: TGTGCCAGCGGCCCCGTCCCAGGGACTGGGGCCAACGTCCTGACTTTC. Its protein is CASGPVPGTGANVLTF.

The chain combines TRBV6-5 with TRBJ1-4; D perhaps matches TRBD1 (5 bases). The V and J ends lost 2 bases and 3 bases respectively, with 10 bases between them. Germline CDR1 reads MNHEY; CDR2 reads SVGAGI. CDR3 length equals 15 residues. The CDR3 coding sequence is TGTGCCAGCAGTTACGGCAGGGTTCCTAATGAAAAACTGTTTTTT. Translated: CASSYGRVPNEKLFF.

J is TRBJ2-7 and V is TRBV5-1, with 7 nucleotides matching TRBD1. The CDR3 spans 14 residues. CDR1 and CDR2 from the germline V gene are SGHRS and YFSETQ. J was trimmed by 4 bases and V by 2 bases; bases with no gene match: 6. The CDR3 DNA reads as TGCGCCAGCAGCTTAATAGGGGGCTGGTACGAGCAGTACTTC. Translation: CASSLIGGWYEQYF.

This sequence joins TRBV5-8 and TRBJ1-5, with a tentative D call TRBD1 (6 bases). CDR1 is SGHTS and CDR2 is YDEGEE in the germline V gene. The CDR3 is 15 residues long. Trimming removed 3 bases from V and 2 bases from J, with 12 bases in between. CDR3 nucleotides: TGTGCCAGCAGCTCCGGGACACCTGGCAATCAGCCCCAGCATTTT. It codes for CASSSGTPGNQPQHF.

CDR3 region: CASSQGRGGLRYNEQFF. Here the CDR3 DNA reads TGCGCCAGCAGCCAAGGGCGGGGGGGCTTGCGCTACAATGAGCAGTTCTTC. J is TRBJ2-1 and V is TRBV4-3, with 9 bases fitting TRBD2. CDR1 and CDR2 (germline): LGHNA, YSLEER. The CDR3 loop spans 17 amino acids. V dropped 1 base and J dropped 3; count of bases not matched to a gene: 7.

The chain is built from TRBV18 and TRBJ2-1; 11 bases match TRBD2. The germline V gene has CDR1 KGHSH and CDR2 LQKENI. V lost 1 base, J lost 5 bases, and 7 bases stayed unmatched. The CDR3 sequence is 17 residues long. The CDR3 spells CASSPQTVGLADNEQFF. In DNA, the CDR3 is TGTGCCAGCTCACCACAAACCGTGGGACTAGCGGACAATGAGCAGTTCTTC. Full variable domain (outside the CDR3, taken from reference TRBV18 and TRBJ2-1): NAGVMQNPRHLVRRRGQEARLRCSPMKGHSHVYWYRQLPEEGLKFMVYLQKENIIDESGMPKERFSAEFPKEGPSILRIQQVVRGDSAAYFCASSPQTVGLADNEQFFGPGTRLTVL.

The chain combines TRBV9 with TRBJ2-1, with 10 positions matching TRBD2. Looked up from germline, CDR1 is SGDLS and CDR2 is YYNGEE. Losses at the gene ends were 4 bases for V and 2 bases for J; bases not matched to a gene: 3. This CDR3 region has 15 residues. CDR3 DNA sequence: TGTGCCAGCAGCACTCTAGCGGGGGCCTACAATGAGCAGTTCTTC. Translated: CASSTLAGAYNEQFF.